This T cell receptor beta chain was profiled in a study of T-cell memory formation after mild COVID-19. Study details: For the most part, TCR clusters were specific to one donor. Whole-study findings and limits: CD4+ clones that contracted lay mainly in CM and EM; CD8+ ones lay in EMRA. That cross-reactive memory joined was suggested by some responding clones appearing in pre-infection memory.

Germline V gene data show CDR1 as SNHLY and CDR2 as FYNNEI. This CDR3 comprises 14 residues. Each CDR3 protein gets one entry after TCRdb re-called the 5' RACE reads with MiXCR. The sample has fewer than 700,000 distinct CDR3 sequences; roughly 21% are singletons. This clonotype was seen a few times. As yet, its antigen is unknown. This chain links TRBV2 with TRBJ1-6, with 7 positions matching TRBD1. Sequencing was carried out using PBMCs or a T cell subset sorted from them (not recorded which). The receptor was derived from an adult woman who had mild COVID-19 (a few samples of this study predate the infection). Cell type and time point are not known. The CDR3 protein is CATGWDSRNSPLHF. The CDR3, as DNA: TGTGCAACGGGCTGGGACAGCCGTAATTCACCCCTCCACTTT.